Each of the 13 T cell receptor beta chains below was sequenced from the same sample in a study of blood T cell repertoires in COVID-19. The protocol was immunoSEQ multiplex PCR, while the TCRdb copy is restricted to in-frame clones and leaves out a portion. The sample holds approximately 150,000 clones, less than 90% seen once. Material for sequencing was PBMCs or T cells enriched from blood (not recorded which). The receptors were sampled from a human donor with acute COVID-19. The donor label of this sample is uncertain.

J is TRBJ1-2 and V is TRBV11-2; no firm D call. With 0 bases removed from V and 3 bases from J, the gap between germline ends came to 20 bases. Germline CDR1 reads SGHAT; CDR2 reads FQNNGV. The CDR3 runs to 18 residues. The CDR3 is CASSLEAGEAELYYGYTF. For the CDR3, the DNA is TGTGCCAGCAGCTTAGAAGCGGGAGAGGCCGAATTATACTATGGCTACACCTTC.

The chain has TRBV4-2 and TRBJ2-3, with D possibly matching TRBD2 (7 bases). The germline gives CDR1 LGHNA, CDR2 YNFKEQ. The CDR3 has 15 amino acids. The germline V and J ends were trimmed by 6 bases and 2 bases, with 15 bases remaining between them. The CDR3 reads CASRKGGADTDTQYF. The CDR3 DNA reads as TGTGCCAGCAGGAAAGGGGGGGCTGACACAGATACGCAGTATTTT.

The rearrangement uses TRBV19 and TRBJ2-6; D is undetermined. CDR3 length: 14 residues. The V gene lost 0 bases and the J gene lost 2 bases, with 2 bases spanning the gap. Germline CDR1 is LNHDA and CDR2 is SQIVND (reference sequence). CDR3 nucleotides: TGTGCCAGTAGTATAGACGCTGGGGCCAACGTCCTGACTTTC. Its protein is CASSIDAGANVLTF.

This clone was seen a few times. The chain has TRBV7-2 and TRBJ1-4; D perhaps matches TRBD1 (5 bases). V was cut by 5 bases and J by 1 base, with 11 bases left in between. The CDR3 is 15 residues long. Germline V CDR1 and CDR2: SGHTA, FQGNSA. The CDR3 loop is CASSTRQLTNEKLFF. The CDR3 coding sequence is TGTGCCAGCAGCACCCGACAGTTAACTAATGAAAAACTGTTTTTT.

This clone was counted once. The chain employs TRBV19 and TRBJ1-2, with D possibly being TRBD1 (5 bases). The V end lost 1 base, the J end lost 2 bases, and 17 bases lay between the germline ends. This CDR3 is 17 amino acids long. Germline V gene sequence: CDR1 LNHDA, CDR2 SQIVND (reference sequence). Here the CDR3 reads CASSIAFGRAGNYGYTF. In DNA form, the CDR3 reads TGTGCCAGTAGTATAGCTTTCGGTCGGGCAGGGAACTATGGCTACACCTTC. Full variable domain (rest looked up from reference TRBV19 and TRBJ1-2): DGGITQSPKYLFRKEGQNVTLSCEQNLNHDAMYWYRQDPGQGLRLIYYSQIVNDFQKGDIAEGYSVSREKKESFPLTVTSAQKNPTAFYLCASSIAFGRAGNYGYTFGSGTRLTVV.

This clone has just one count. The genes are TRBV7-2 and TRBJ1-1, with D maybe TRBD1 (6 bases). The CDR3 has 13 amino acids. The V and J ends lost 2 bases and 6 bases respectively, with 10 bases between them. Germline V gene sequence: CDR1 SGHTA, CDR2 FQGNSA. As DNA, the CDR3 is TGTGCCAGCAGCTTACAGGGGACCCCTGAAGCTTTCTTT. Amino acid sequence: CASSLQGTPEAFF.

The gene calls are TRBV3-1 (or the pseudogene TRBV3-2) and TRBJ2-6; D not certain. The length of the CDR3 is 14 residues. The V end was cut by 5 bases, the J end by 0 bases, with 5 bases between. Germline V gene data show CDR1 as LGHDT and CDR2 as YNNKEL (reference sequence). CDR3 sequence (DNA): TGTGCCAGCAGCGTCCTCTCTGGGGCCAACGTCCTGACTTTC. Protein product: CASSVLSGANVLTF.

The V gene is TRBV6-1, the J gene TRBJ1-2; D is uncertain. V was pared by 1 base and J by 2 bases, with 11 bases between. Looked up from germline, CDR1 is MNHNS and CDR2 is SASEGT. The CDR3 sequence is 15 residues long. CDR3 sequence (DNA): TGTGCCAGCAGTGAAGTGATGGAGGGCAACTATGGCTACACCTTC. It codes for CASSEVMEGNYGYTF.

The chain employs TRBV3-1 (or the pseudogene TRBV3-2) and TRBJ2-3, with D maybe TRBD2 (7 bases). The CDR3 has 13 amino acids. CDR1 LGHDT and CDR2 YNNKEL come from the germline V gene (reference sequence). V was trimmed by 8 bases and J by 4 bases, leaving 13 bases between them. The CDR3, as DNA: TGTGCCAGCCGGGGGGCCCCCGCAGATACGCAGTATTTT. Translation gives CASRGAPADTQYF.

There are a few counts of this clone. This chain links TRBV7-9 with TRBJ2-3, with 10 bases lining up with TRBD2. The germline gives CDR1 SEHNR, CDR2 FQNEAQ (reference sequence). The CDR3 runs 15 residues. The CDR3 loop is CASVASGGSTDTQYF. DNA for the CDR3: TGTGCAAGCGTGGCTAGCGGGGGTTCCACAGATACGCAGTATTTT. Full variable domain (outside the CDR3, taken from reference TRBV7-9 and TRBJ2-3): DTGVSQNPRHKITKRGQNVTFRCDPISEHNRLYWYRQTLGQGPEFLTYFQNEAQLEKSRLLSDRFSAERPKGSFSTLEIQRTEQGDSAMYLCASVASGGSTDTQYFGPGTRLTVL.

The chain carries TRBV19 and TRBJ1-4, with D maybe TRBD1 (6 bases). V was shortened by 2 bases and J by 3 bases, with 10 bases between the two germline ends. CDR1 and CDR2 from the germline V gene are LNHDA and SQIVND (reference sequence). This CDR3 contains 15 residues. In nucleotides, the CDR3 is TGTGCCAGTAGTATAATCAGGGGCCCTAATGAAAAACTGTTTTTT. Residues: CASSIIRGPNEKLFF.

This chain links TRBV18 with TRBJ1-1; D not resolved. CDR1 KGHSH and CDR2 LQKENI come from the germline V gene. There are 13 residues in the CDR3. V was cut by 4 bases and J by 5 bases, with 11 bases left in between. The CDR3 here is CASSQGRETEAFF. The CDR3 DNA reads TGTGCCAGCTCACAGGGTCGGGAGACTGAAGCTTTCTTT.

The rearrangement links TRBV5-1 to TRBJ2-1; D unclear. The CDR3 covers 12 residues. Germline CDR1 is SGHRS and CDR2 is YFSETQ. V was clipped by 0 bases and J by 13 bases, with 11 bases between them. The CDR3 DNA is TGCGCCAGCAGCTTGGAGTCGGGTTTTCAGTTCTTC. Translation: CASSLESGFQFF. The whole variable domain, filled in from reference TRBV5-1 and TRBJ2-1, reads KAGVTQTPRYLIKTRGQQVTLSCSPISGHRSVSWYQQTPGQGLQFLFEYFSETQRNKGNFPGRFSGRQFSNSRSEMNVSTLELGDSALYLCASSLESGFQFFGPGTRLTVL.